This T cell receptor beta chain was documented in a study of blood T cell repertoires in COVID-19. Study overall: From T cells, B-cell-depleted T cells, or PBMCs came the material, which was cDNA or gDNA.

TCRdb keeps only in-frame clones here, not all; method: immunoSEQ multiplex PCR. The table records about 140,000 clones, almost 80% of them present only once. Germline assignment: CDR1 SGHAT and CDR2 FQNNGV. V was cut by 5 bases and J by 0 bases, with 7 bases left in between. This CDR3 spans 13 amino acids. V usage is TRBV11-2 and J usage is TRBJ2-5, with D perhaps matching TRBD2 (6 bases). Sequencing used PBMCs or T cells enriched from blood (not recorded which). The receptor comes from a woman between 50 and 59 years old who had recovered from COVID-19. This chain's CDR3 is CASSRGYQETQYF. The CDR3 DNA is TGTGCCAGCAGCCGGGGGTACCAAGAGACCCAGTACTTC.